This T cell receptor (beta chain) was found in a study of cytomegalovirus exposure and HLA in healthy donors. PCR employed 60 Vbeta and 13 Jbeta primers. Profiled with immunoSEQ multiplex PCR; TCRdb holds only in-frame clones, not every one. The sample lists 60,000 to 70,000 clones; approximately 75% were seen once. As concerns this clone: Its target is not known.

General observations from the study: In vitro work confirmed that three CMV-associated chains recognize CMV antigens.

The V and J ends lost 3 bases and 3 bases respectively, with 8 bases between them. This CDR3 contains 13 residues. Germline CDR1 MNHNY, CDR2 SVGAGI (reference sequence). Sequenced input: PBMCs. The receptor's source is a man aged 55 to 70 in good health and CMV-seropositive. This rearrangement joins TRBV6-6 to TRBJ1-1; a weak D match, TRBD1 (5 bases). The CDR3 spells CASSYLGDTEAFF. The CDR3 nucleotides are TGTGCCAGCAGTTATTTAGGGGACACTGAAGCTTTCTTT.